These T cell receptor beta chains were read from a single sample in a study of Tregs in tolerant kidney transplant recipients. Sequencing used immunoSEQ multiplex PCR; TCRdb keeps in-frame clones, though not all of them. The sample has 75,000 to 100,000 clones; about 92% are singletons. Sequencing was done on a sample of CD8+ T cells from blood. These receptors were collected from a human donor in good health. The CDR3 runs from the conserved cysteine through the conserved F or W. The D gene is left open where the match is weak. Clone size, where shown, is once, few, many, or a class for clones that have expanded.

j_call v_call d_call clone_size cdr3_aa cdr3_nt
TRBJ1-2 TRBV27 NA NA CASSSLGQGYGYTF TGTGCCAGCAGTTCTCTGGGCCAGGGGTATGGCTACACCTTC
TRBJ1-2 TRBV4-2 NA once CASSPGGGTGPDGYTF TGTGCCAGCAGCCCAGGCGGGGGGACCGGACCGGATGGCTACACCTTC
TRBJ2-5 TRBV27 NA NA CASTSGRLGEYF TGTGCCAGCACATCGGGACGGCTAGGGGAGTACTTC
TRBJ2-7 TRBV29-1 TRBD2 NA CSVEVYSGRNYEQYF TGCAGCGTTGAAGTGTATAGCGGGAGAAATTACGAGCAGTACTTC
TRBJ1-2 TRBV5-7 TRBD1 NA CASSFSAGQPNYGYTF TGTGCCAGCAGCTTTTCCGCGGGACAGCCTAACTATGGCTACACCTTC
TRBJ2-7 TRBV7-9 NA NA CASSPGTSYEQYF TGTGCCAGCAGCCCCGGGACATCCTACGAGCAGTACTTC
TRBJ1-2 TRBV15 TRBD1 NA CATSFSTGSYTF TGTGCCACCAGCTTTTCGACAGGGAGCTACACCTTC
TRBJ1-1 TRBV5-1 NA NA CASSLGTQNTEAFF TGCGCCAGCAGCTTGGGGACACAGAACACTGAAGCTTTCTTT
TRBJ2-1 TRBV29-1 NA NA CSASDSSYNEQFF TGCAGCGCTTCCGACAGCTCCTACAATGAGCAGTTCTTC
TRBJ1-2 TRBV27 NA NA CASSLTGSNYGYTF TGTGCCAGCAGTTTAACAGGGAGTAACTATGGCTACACCTTC
TRBJ2-1 TRBV4-1 NA NA CASSQNNEQFF TGCGCCAGCAGCCAAAACAATGAGCAGTTCTTC
TRBJ1-5 TRBV5-6 NA once CASSLWAGNQPQHF TGTGCCAGCAGCTTGTGGGCAGGGAATCAGCCCCAGCATTTT
TRBJ2-2 TRBV4-1 NA once CASSQRGEANTGELFF TGCGCCAGCAGCCAACGGGGCGAGGCGAACACCGGGGAGCTGTTTTTT
TRBJ2-7 TRBV9 NA NA CASSSTPGLEQYF TGTGCCAGCAGCTCAACCCCAGGGCTGGAGCAGTACTTC
TRBJ2-3 TRBV19 NA NA CASSRGEETQYF TGTGCCAGTAGTAGAGGGGAAGAGACGCAGTATTTT
TRBJ2-7 TRBV9 NA once CASSSPTGEFYEQYF TGTGCCAGCTCGAGCCCAACGGGGGAATTCTACGAGCAGTACTTC
TRBJ2-6 TRBV29-1 NA NA CSVEWSSGANVLTF TGCAGCGTTGAATGGTCGTCTGGGGCCAACGTCCTGACTTTC
TRBJ2-3 TRBV5-1 TRBD2 NA CASSLALAGASTDTQYF TGCGCCAGCAGCTTGGCACTAGCGGGGGCTAGCACAGATACGCAGTATTTT
TRBJ2-5 TRBV5-4 NA NA CASSLAPWGAEETQYF TGTGCCAGCAGCTTGGCCCCCTGGGGGGCAGAAGAGACCCAGTACTTC
TRBJ2-2 TRBV30 NA NA CAWSARGATGELFF TGTGCCTGGAGTGCCCGGGGGGCTACCGGGGAGCTGTTTTTT
TRBJ2-1 TRBV11-3 NA NA CASSRGTLEEQFF TGTGCCAGCAGCCGGGGGACGTTGGAGGAGCAGTTCTTC
TRBJ1-1 TRBV5-4 TRBD1 NA CASRQGEGDTEAFF TGTGCCAGCCGACAGGGGGAGGGGGACACTGAAGCTTTCTTT
TRBJ2-2 TRBV7-9 NA NA CASSYSGDTGELFF TGTGCCAGCAGCTACTCGGGGGACACCGGGGAGCTGTTTTTT
TRBJ1-5 TRBV6-5 TRBD1 NA CASSLGQGSSPQHF TGTGCCAGCAGTTTAGGACAGGGTAGTTCGCCCCAGCATTTT
TRBJ1-2 TRBV28 NA NA CASSSIGPNYGYTF TGTGCCAGCAGTAGTATAGGACCTAACTATGGCTACACCTTC
TRBJ2-7 TRBV18 NA NA CASSPPRGDEQYF TGTGCCAGCTCACCACCCAGGGGGGACGAGCAGTACTTC
TRBJ2-1 TRBV6-5 NA NA CASRTADEQFF TGTGCCAGTAGGACAGCCGATGAGCAGTTCTTC
TRBJ2-7 TRBV5-4 TRBD1 NA CASSLALGQGITYEQYF TGTGCCAGCAGCTTGGCCTTAGGACAGGGGATTACCTACGAGCAGTACTTC
TRBJ2-1 TRBV29-1 TRBD1 NA CSGNRGNEQFF TGCAGCGGGAACAGGGGCAATGAGCAGTTCTTC
TRBJ2-5 TRBV10-2 NA NA CASSKETQYF TGCGCCAGCAGCAAAGAGACCCAGTACTTC
TRBJ1-1 TRBV19 NA NA CASSIQGWTEAFF TGTGCCAGTAGTATACAGGGGTGGACTGAAGCTTTCTTT
TRBJ2-7 TRBV5-4 NA once CASSFPGYYEQYF TGTGCCAGCAGCTTCCCAGGGTACTACGAGCAGTACTTC
TRBJ2-1 TRBV6-6 TRBD2 NA CASSYSGTSGRDEQFF TGTGCCAGCAGTTACTCAGGGACTAGCGGGAGGGATGAGCAGTTCTTC
TRBJ1-1 TRBV27 NA NA CASSSDPTEAFF TGTGCCAGCAGTTCAGACCCCACTGAAGCTTTCTTT
TRBJ2-7 TRBV5-4 TRBD2 NA CASSLGPLAGGEYEQYF TGTGCCAGCAGCTTGGGGCCACTAGCGGGGGGGGAGTACGAGCAGTACTTC